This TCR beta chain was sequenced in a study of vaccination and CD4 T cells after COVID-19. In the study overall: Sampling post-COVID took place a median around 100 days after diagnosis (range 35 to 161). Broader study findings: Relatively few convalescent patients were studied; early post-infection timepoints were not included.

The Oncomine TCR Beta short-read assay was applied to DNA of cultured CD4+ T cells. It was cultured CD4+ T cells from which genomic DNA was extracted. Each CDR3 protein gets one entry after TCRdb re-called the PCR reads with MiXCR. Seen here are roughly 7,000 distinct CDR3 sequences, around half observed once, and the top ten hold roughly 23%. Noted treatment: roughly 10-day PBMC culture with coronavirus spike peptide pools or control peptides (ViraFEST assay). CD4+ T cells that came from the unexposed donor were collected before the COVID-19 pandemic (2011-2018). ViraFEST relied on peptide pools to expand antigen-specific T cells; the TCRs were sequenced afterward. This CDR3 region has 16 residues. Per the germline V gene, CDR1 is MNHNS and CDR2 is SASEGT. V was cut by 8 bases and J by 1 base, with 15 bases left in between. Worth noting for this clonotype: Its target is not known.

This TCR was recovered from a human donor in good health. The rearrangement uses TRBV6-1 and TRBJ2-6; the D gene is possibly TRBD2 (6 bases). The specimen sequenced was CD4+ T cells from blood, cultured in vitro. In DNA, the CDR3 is TGTGCCAGCGGACAATACCGGGGGTCTGGGGCCAACGTCCTGACTTTC. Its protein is CASGQYRGSGANVLTF.